These 29 T cell receptor beta chains share one sample of origin, sequenced in a study of CD8 T cells in ankylosing spondylitis. Via MiXCR, TCRdb re-called the 5' RACE reads, giving one row per CDR3 protein. The top ten hold 5.5% to 7.5% of the sample, which has 150,000 to 200,000 distinct CDR3 sequences, around a third seen once. Material: synovial fluid, either unsorted or a sorted T cell fraction (not recorded which). The receptor source for this set is a male donor with ankylosing spondylitis.

The chain has TRBV7-2 and TRBJ2-5; D possibly corresponds to TRBD2 (5 bases). The CDR3 spans 14 residues. The germline CDR1 and CDR2 sequences are SGHTA and FQGNSA. Trimming removed 1 base from V and 7 bases from J, with 13 bases in between. This CDR3 is CASSLVAGDRTQYF. In DNA, the CDR3 is TGTGCCAGCAGCTTAGTGGCGGGCGACCGGACCCAGTACTTC. Full variable domain (missing parts from reference TRBV7-2 and TRBJ2-5): GAGVSQSPSNKVTEKGKDVELRCDPISGHTALYWYRQSLGQGLEFLIYFQGNSAPDKSGLPSDRFSAERTGGSVSTLTIQRTQQEDSAVYLCASSLVAGDRTQYFGPGTRLLVL.

This clonotype was observed a handful of times. This chain links TRBV20-1 with TRBJ2-3, with 7 bases aligning to TRBD2. Germline V lookup: CDR1 DFQATT, CDR2 SNEGSKA (reference sequence). Unmatched junction bases numbered 12, after V lost 1 base and J lost 8 bases. CDR3 length: 15 residues. The CDR3 loop is CSARVGGSGWGTQYF. The CDR3 nucleotides are TGCAGTGCTAGAGTTGGCGGGAGTGGTTGGGGTACGCAGTATTTT.

This chain links TRBV20-1 with TRBJ2-3, with 11 positions matching TRBD2. The V and J ends lost 6 bases and 2 bases, in that order; junction bases with no gene match: 4. In germline, CDR1 is DFQATT, CDR2 SNEGSKA (reference sequence). This CDR3 is built from 14 residues. The CDR3 sequence is CSAGTSGHTDTQYF. CDR3 coding DNA: TGCAGTGCCGGGACTAGCGGCCACACAGATACGCAGTATTTT.

The chain couples TRBV5-1 to TRBJ1-2; 7 nucleotides match TRBD1. This CDR3 has 15 residues. Germline-derived CDR1 and CDR2 are SGHRS and YFSETQ. V shed 4 bases and J 3 bases; nucleotides not matched to a gene: 9. In DNA form, the CDR3 reads TGCGCCAGCAGCCGTCGAACCACAGGGGACTATGGCTACACCTTC. Protein: CASSRRTTGDYGYTF.

This clonotype turned up a few times. The genes are TRBV6-1 and TRBJ1-5; TRBD1 might be the D (6 bases). This CDR3 has 14 residues. Germline assignment: CDR1 MNHNS and CDR2 SASEGT. Trimming pared 6 bases from V and 0 bases from J, leaving 9 bases between. The CDR3 reads CASRGGNSNQPQHF. DNA of the CDR3: TGTGCCAGCAGAGGGGGGAATAGCAATCAGCCCCAGCATTTT.

This CDR3 is CASSGQGSQPQHF. CDR3 sequence (DNA): TGTGCCAGCAGCGGACAGGGGAGTCAGCCCCAGCATTTT. The rearrangement joins TRBV6-1 to TRBJ1-5, with TRBD1 matching 9 bases. This CDR3 region has 13 residues. Germline V lookup: CDR1 MNHNS, CDR2 SASEGT. Trimming at V came to 6 bases and at J to 6 bases, leaving 3 bases not matched to a gene.

J is TRBJ1-3 and V is TRBV28; TRBD1 agrees at 8 bases. This CDR3 has 16 residues. CDR1 and CDR2 from the germline V gene are MDHEN and SYDVKM. V trimming: 2 bases; J trimming: 0 bases; junction bases outside the gene matches: 3. CDR3: CASSLLDRGSGNTIYF. The CDR3 nucleotides are TGTGCCAGCAGTTTACTAGACAGGGGCTCTGGAAACACCATATATTTT.

The rearrangement links TRBV7-2 to TRBJ1-2, with 7 bases fitting TRBD1. CDR1 and CDR2 (germline): SGHTA, FQGNSA. This CDR3 is 12 amino acids long. Trimming took 4 bases from V and 6 from J; bases not matched to a gene: 2. CDR3 residues: CASSSDRDGYTF. The DNA of the CDR3 is TGTGCCAGCAGCTCTGACAGGGATGGCTACACCTTC.

The CDR3 DNA reads as TGTGCCAGCAGCACCCGGGACAGGGTGCACATTCAGTACTTC. Protein: CASSTRDRVHIQYF. The chain is built from TRBV5-6 and TRBJ2-4; 9 bases fit TRBD1. The CDR3 consists of 14 residues. Trimming removed 4 bases from V and 8 bases from J; junction bases left unmatched: 7. Germline V gene lookup returns CDR1 SGHDT and CDR2 YYEEEE.

The chain employs TRBV12-3 or TRBV12-4 and TRBJ2-7; D possibly matches TRBD1 or TRBD2 (5 bases each). V shed 4 bases and J shed 2 bases, with 18 bases lying between them. The CDR3 totals 16 residues. This chain's CDR3 is CASSSSFTGTTYEQYF. CDR3 coding DNA: TGTGCCAGCAGTTCATCCTTTACCGGGACGACCTACGAGCAGTACTTC.

V usage is TRBV19 and J usage is TRBJ2-5; tentative D call: TRBD1 (6 bases). The CDR3 sequence is 16 residues long. Per the germline V gene, CDR1 is LNHDA and CDR2 is SQIVND (reference sequence). Trimming pared 7 bases from V and 5 bases from J, leaving 23 bases between. The CDR3 region is CASTMTGAKSTETQYF. In DNA, the CDR3 is TGTGCCAGTACCATGACAGGCGCCAAATCTACGGAGACCCAGTACTTC.

The chain links TRBV7-8 to TRBJ2-5, with TRBD1 as a possible D gene (5 bases). Trimming stripped 3 bases from V and 2 bases from J, with 7 bases between. Germline CDR1 SGHVS, CDR2 FQNEAQ. The CDR3 length is 13 residues. CDR3 sequence reads: CASSLGLQETQYF. The CDR3 nucleotides read TGTGCCAGCAGCTTGGGGCTTCAAGAGACCCAGTACTTC.

The V call is TRBV11-2, the J call TRBJ1-1; TRBD1 agrees at 8 bases. CDR3 size: 15 residues. Germline trimming cut 5 bases from V and 0 bases from J; bases unmatched to any gene: 5. Germline values: CDR1 SGHAT, CDR2 FQNNGV. This CDR3 reads CASSPQGAVNTEAFF. In DNA, the CDR3 is TGTGCCAGCAGCCCCCAGGGGGCGGTGAACACTGAAGCTTTCTTT.

In nucleotides, the CDR3 is TGCGCCAGCAGCTTGGAGTACAGCGGGAGAGAGACCCAGTACTTC. It codes for CASSLEYSGRETQYF. The chain has TRBV5-1 and TRBJ2-5, with 8 bases lining up with TRBD2. Germline V lookup: CDR1 SGHRS, CDR2 YFSETQ. This CDR3 is built from 15 residues. The V gene end was trimmed by 0 bases and the J gene end by 4 bases; junction bases not matched to a gene: 5.

The gene calls are TRBV20-1 and TRBJ1-6, with 8 positions matching TRBD1. Germline-derived CDR1 and CDR2 are DFQATT and SNEGSKA (reference sequence). The V segment lost 6 bases and the J segment 4 bases; nucleotides outside the gene matches: 8. The CDR3 spans 15 residues. The CDR3 coding sequence is TGCAGTGCCACTACAGGGGGAGGTTATAATTCACCCCTCCACTTT. Translated: CSATTGGGYNSPLHF.

The CDR3 region is CASSQEREPLHF. As DNA, the CDR3 is TGTGCCAGCAGTCAGGAACGAGAACCCCTCCACTTT. The rearrangement uses TRBV6-5 and TRBJ1-6; D not certain. Trimming left V 5 bases short and J 12 bases short, with 11 bases between. This CDR3 has 12 amino acids. The germline V gene has CDR1 MNHEY and CDR2 SVGAGI.

This clonotype occurred many times. The V call is TRBV29-1, the J call TRBJ2-1, with 9 bases that match TRBD1. The germline V gene has CDR1 SQVTM and CDR2 ANQGSEA. The CDR3 sequence is 12 residues long. The V segment lost 4 bases and the J segment 6 bases; nucleotides outside the gene matches: 1. The CDR3 bases are TGCAGCGTTGGGGGACAGGGCAATGAGCAGTTCTTC. This sequence encodes CSVGGQGNEQFF.

This clonotype has only one observation. V is TRBV13 and J is TRBJ1-6; TRBD1 is a possible D gene (6 bases). V lost 0 bases and J 10 bases, leaving 10 bases between the germline ends. This CDR3 contains 14 residues. The V gene's germline CDR1 is PRHDT and CDR2 FYEKMQ (reference sequence). CDR3 sequence (DNA): TGTGCCAGCAGCTTAGGACAGGGAAGATCACCCCTCCACTTT. Protein: CASSLGQGRSPLHF.

The V gene is TRBV6-1, the J gene TRBJ1-5, with 8 bases lining up with TRBD1. CDR1 and CDR2 (germline): MNHNS, SASEGT. The V gene end was trimmed by 3 bases and the J gene end by 1 base; junction bases not matched to a gene: 11. The CDR3 is made up of 18 amino acids. DNA of the CDR3: TGTGCCAGCAGTGACGCCGGGACAGGTTTAAGGAGCAATCAGCCCCAGCATTTT. Translating it yields CASSDAGTGLRSNQPQHF.

J is TRBJ1-5 and V is TRBV28, with D unresolved. With 6 bases removed from V and 3 bases from J, the gap between germline ends came to 6 bases. This CDR3 spans 12 amino acids. Germline lookup yields CDR1 MDHEN and CDR2 SYDVKM. The CDR3 sequence: CASSILNQPQHF. CDR3 nucleotides: TGTGCCAGCAGCATCCTCAATCAGCCCCAGCATTTT.

CDR3 bases: TGCGCCAGCAGCCCGGGACAGGTGAATTCACCCCTCCACTTT. Encoded protein: CASSPGQVNSPLHF. The chain combines TRBV5-1 with TRBJ1-6; 8 bases agree with TRBD1. The CDR3 extends over 14 amino acids. Germline-derived CDR1 and CDR2 are SGHRS and YFSETQ. J gave up 7 bases and V 4 bases, and 4 bases lay outside the gene matches.

In this sample, this clonotype turned up a few times. The chain employs TRBV9 and TRBJ1-1; D gene ambiguous. The germline V and J ends were trimmed by 3 bases and 3 bases, with 6 bases remaining between them. Germline values: CDR1 SGDLS, CDR2 YYNGEE. CDR3 size: 12 residues. CDR3 in DNA: TGTGCCAGCAGCGGAACCTACACTGAAGCTTTCTTT. The encoded protein is CASSGTYTEAFF.

This chain uses TRBV24-1 with TRBJ2-2; 7 bases fit TRBD2. The CDR3 is 15 amino acids. The ends lost 5 bases at V and 4 bases at J; junction bases unmatched: 6. CDR1 and CDR2 (germline): KGHDR, SFDVKD. The CDR3: CATSGTGGFTGELFF. The CDR3 DNA reads TGTGCCACCAGTGGAACGGGAGGCTTCACCGGGGAGCTGTTTTTT.

This clonotype has only one observation. The genes are TRBV20-1 and TRBJ2-3, with 8 bases lining up with TRBD2. Germline V gene data show CDR1 as DFQATT and CDR2 as SNEGSKA (reference sequence). This CDR3 has 15 amino acids. The trim removed 1 base at V and 4 bases at J, leaving 7 bases unmatched. CDR3 protein: CSARAGTSIADTQYF. The CDR3 DNA is TGCAGTGCTAGAGCCGGGACTAGTATCGCAGATACGCAGTATTTT.

The chain has TRBV7-2 and TRBJ1-3; no clear D. Germline CDR1 and CDR2: SGHTA and FQGNSA. The V gene lost 1 base and the J gene lost 0 bases, with 10 bases spanning the gap. CDR3 size: 16 residues. This CDR3 is CASSLGLAHSGNTIYF. DNA for the CDR3: TGTGCCAGCAGCTTAGGACTGGCCCACTCTGGAAACACCATATATTTT.

For this clonotype: A single base separates this from a much larger clone, so it may be a read error. DNA of the CDR3: TGTGCCAGCACCAAAACAGGGAACACTGAAGCTTTCTTT. Its protein is CASTKTGNTEAFF. The chain carries TRBV28 and TRBJ1-1; perhaps TRBD1 as D (5 bases). V lost 7 bases to trimming and J lost 1 base, with 10 bases between them. The germline gives CDR1 MDHEN, CDR2 SYDVKM. CDR3 length: 13 residues.

The CDR3 bases are TGCAGTGCTGGGACAGATACCTACGAGCAGTACTTC. This translates into CSAGTDTYEQYF. The chain has TRBV20-1 and TRBJ2-7; 7 bases match TRBD1. The CDR3 contains 12 residues. CDR1 DFQATT and CDR2 SNEGSKA come from the germline V gene (reference sequence). With 5 bases clipped from V and 2 bases from J, the junction kept 3 bases outside the gene matches.

The chain combines TRBV11-2 with TRBJ2-2, with D perhaps matching TRBD2 (6 bases). This CDR3 spans 17 amino acids. Germline CDR1 reads SGHAT; CDR2 reads FQNNGV. V shed 2 bases and J shed 4 bases, with 17 bases lying between them. For the CDR3, the DNA is TGTGCCAGCAGCTTATTATATCCGGGAGAGGGCACCGGGGAGCTGTTTTTT. It encodes CASSLLYPGEGTGELFF.

This chain joins TRBV6-6 and TRBJ1-6; D is ambiguous. V lost 6 bases and J 8 bases, leaving 11 bases between the germline ends. CDR1 is MNHNY and CDR2 is SVGAGI in the germline V gene (reference sequence). This CDR3 is built from 13 residues. The CDR3 protein is CASSSGPDSPLHF. The CDR3 DNA reads as TGTGCCAGCAGCTCCGGGCCTGATTCACCCCTCCACTTT.